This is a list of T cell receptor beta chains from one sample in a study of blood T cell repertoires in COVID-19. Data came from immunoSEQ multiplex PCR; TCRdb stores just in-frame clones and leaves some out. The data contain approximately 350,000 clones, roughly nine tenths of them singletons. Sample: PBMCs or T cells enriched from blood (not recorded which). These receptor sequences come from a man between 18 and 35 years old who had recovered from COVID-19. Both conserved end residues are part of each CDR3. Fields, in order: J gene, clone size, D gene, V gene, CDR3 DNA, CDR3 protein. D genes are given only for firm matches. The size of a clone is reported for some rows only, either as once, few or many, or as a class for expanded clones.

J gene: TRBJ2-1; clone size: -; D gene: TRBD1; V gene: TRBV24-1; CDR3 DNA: TGTGCCACCATCGACAGGGGGCATAATGAGCAGTTCTTC; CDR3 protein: CATIDRGHNEQFF
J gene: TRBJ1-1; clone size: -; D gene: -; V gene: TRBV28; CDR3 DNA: TGTGCCAGCACGTCTTACCAGGGTGGTGAAGCTTTCTTT; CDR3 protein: CASTSYQGGEAFF
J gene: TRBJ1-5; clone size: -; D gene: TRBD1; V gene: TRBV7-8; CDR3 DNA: TGTGCCAGCAGCTTTCAGGGGGCGGGTAGCAATCAGCCCCAGCATTTT; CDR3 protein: CASSFQGAGSNQPQHF
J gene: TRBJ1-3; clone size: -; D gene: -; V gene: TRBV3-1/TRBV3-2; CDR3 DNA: TGTGCCAGTACTCGCAGGTTGGGAAACACCATATATTTT; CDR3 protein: CASTRRLGNTIYF
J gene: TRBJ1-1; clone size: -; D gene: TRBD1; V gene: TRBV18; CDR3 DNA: TGTGCCAGCTCACCCCCGAGGACAGGGGGCGTCACTGAAGCTTTCTTT; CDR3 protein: CASSPPRTGGVTEAFF
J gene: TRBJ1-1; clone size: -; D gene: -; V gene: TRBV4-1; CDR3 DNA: TGCGCCAGCAGCCAAGGACAACTGAACACTGAAGCTTTCTTT; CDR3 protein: CASSQGQLNTEAFF
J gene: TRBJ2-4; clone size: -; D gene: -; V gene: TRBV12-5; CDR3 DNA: TGTGCTAGTGGTTTGGGGACAATAAACATTCAGTACTTC; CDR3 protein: CASGLGTINIQYF
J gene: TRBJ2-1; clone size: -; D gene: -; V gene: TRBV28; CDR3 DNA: TGTGCCAGCAGTCAGCAGGGCAATGAGCAGTTCTTC; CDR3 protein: CASSQQGNEQFF
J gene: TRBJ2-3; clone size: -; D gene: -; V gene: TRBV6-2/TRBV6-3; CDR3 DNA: TGTGCCAGCAGTCCCAGGGGGGCGACGCAGTATTTT; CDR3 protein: CASSPRGATQYF
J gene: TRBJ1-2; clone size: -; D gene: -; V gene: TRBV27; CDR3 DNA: TGTGCCAGCAGTCCCCTGGCCATTCAACCTAACTATGGCTACACCTTC; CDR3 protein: CASSPLAIQPNYGYTF
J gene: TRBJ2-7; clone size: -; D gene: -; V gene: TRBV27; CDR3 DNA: TGTGCCAGCAGCCACAAACAGGGATCCACCCTATCCTACGAGCAGTACTTC; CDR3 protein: CASSHKQGSTLSYEQYF
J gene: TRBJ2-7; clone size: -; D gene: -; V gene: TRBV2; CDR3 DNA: TGTGCCAGCTATGGGGGCGGGGGACGGATCTTC; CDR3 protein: CASYGGGGRIF
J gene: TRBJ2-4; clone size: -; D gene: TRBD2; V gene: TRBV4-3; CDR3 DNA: TGCGCCAGCAGCCAAGATCGGGCTAGCGGGAGAAACATTCAGTACTTC; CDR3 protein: CASSQDRASGRNIQYF
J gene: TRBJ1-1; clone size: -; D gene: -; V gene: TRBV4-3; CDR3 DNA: TGCGCCAGCAGCCAAGACAGGGTAGGTGAAGCTTTCTTT; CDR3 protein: CASSQDRVGEAFF
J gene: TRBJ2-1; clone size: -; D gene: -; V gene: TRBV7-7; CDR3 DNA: TGTGCCAGCAGCCCCGACTCCAGCTCCTACAATGAGCAGTTCTTC; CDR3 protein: CASSPDSSSYNEQFF
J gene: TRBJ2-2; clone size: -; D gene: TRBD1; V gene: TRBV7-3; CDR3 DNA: TGTGCCAGCAGCTCCGGGACAGGGGCAACCGGGGAGCTGTTTTTT; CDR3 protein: CASSSGTGATGELFF
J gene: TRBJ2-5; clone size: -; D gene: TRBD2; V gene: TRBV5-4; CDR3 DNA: TGTGCCAGCAGCCCGCGGGGGGGAGTGGGGACCCAGTACTTC; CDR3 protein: CASSPRGGVGTQYF
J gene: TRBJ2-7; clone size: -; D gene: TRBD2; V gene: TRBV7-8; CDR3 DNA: TGTGCCAGCAGCGCTAGCGGGGGCGGCTACGAGCAGTACTTC; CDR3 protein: CASSASGGGYEQYF
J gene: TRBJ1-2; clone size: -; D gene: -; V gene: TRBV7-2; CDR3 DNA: TGTGCCAGCAGCTTAGGGTGGCAGGGCTACACCTTC; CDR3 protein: CASSLGWQGYTF
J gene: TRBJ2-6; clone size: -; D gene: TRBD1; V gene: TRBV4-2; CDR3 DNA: TGTGCCAGCAGTCAGACAGGGGGAAGCCCCTCTGGGGCCAACGTCCTGACTTTC; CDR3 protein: CASSQTGGSPSGANVLTF
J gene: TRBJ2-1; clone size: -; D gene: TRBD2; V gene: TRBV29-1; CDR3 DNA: TGCAGCGTTGTCCCCGGGACTAGCGGCAATGAGCAGTTCTTC; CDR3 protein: CSVVPGTSGNEQFF
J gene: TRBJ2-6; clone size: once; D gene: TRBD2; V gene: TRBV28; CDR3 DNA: TGTGCCAGCAGTTTATGTCCTTGCCGGGGGGATGGGGCCAACGTCCTGACTTTC; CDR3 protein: CASSLCPCRGDGANVLTF
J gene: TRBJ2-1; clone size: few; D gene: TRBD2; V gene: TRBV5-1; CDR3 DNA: TGCGCCAGCAGCTTGGCCGGGACTAGTCACAATGAGCAGTTCTTC; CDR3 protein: CASSLAGTSHNEQFF
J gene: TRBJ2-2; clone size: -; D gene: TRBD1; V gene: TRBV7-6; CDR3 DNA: TGTGCCAGCAGCTTAGACCGGGACAGGGGCACCGGGGAGCTGTTTTTT; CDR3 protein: CASSLDRDRGTGELFF
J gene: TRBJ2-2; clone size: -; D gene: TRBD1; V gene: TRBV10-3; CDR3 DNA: TGTGCCATCGGCACAGGGGGAGTTACCGGGGAGCTGTTTTTT; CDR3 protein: CAIGTGGVTGELFF
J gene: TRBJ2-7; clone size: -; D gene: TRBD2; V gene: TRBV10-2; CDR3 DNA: TGCGCCAGCAGACTCGGGACTAGCGGGAGGGGATCCACCTACGAGCAGTACTTC; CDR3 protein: CASRLGTSGRGSTYEQYF
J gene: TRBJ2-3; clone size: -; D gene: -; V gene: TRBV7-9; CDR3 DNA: TGTGCCAGCAGCTTATCTCTAGCGCATAGCACAGATACGCAGTATTTT; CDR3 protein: CASSLSLAHSTDTQYF
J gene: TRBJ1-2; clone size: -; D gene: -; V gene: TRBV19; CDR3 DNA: TGTGCCAGTAGTCGAGACCGACAAAACTATGGCTACACCTTC; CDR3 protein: CASSRDRQNYGYTF
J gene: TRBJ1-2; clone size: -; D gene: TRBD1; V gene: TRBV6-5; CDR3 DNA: TGTGCCAGCAGTTCTCCGGGACAGGGTGCCTATGGCTACACCTTC; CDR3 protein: CASSSPGQGAYGYTF
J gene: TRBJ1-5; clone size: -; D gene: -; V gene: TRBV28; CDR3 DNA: TGTGCCAGCAGTCTTCCATTACAGGTACCCCAGCATTTT; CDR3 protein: CASSLPLQVPQHF
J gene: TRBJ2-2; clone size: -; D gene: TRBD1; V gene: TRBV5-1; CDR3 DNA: TGCGCCAGCAGCCGGGACAGGGTAATGAGCACCGGGGAGCTGTTTTTT; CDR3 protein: CASSRDRVMSTGELFF
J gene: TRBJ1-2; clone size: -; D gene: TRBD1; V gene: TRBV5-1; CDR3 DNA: TGCGCCAGCAGCTCATCCGGGACAGGGGTTGGCTACACCTTC; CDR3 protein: CASSSSGTGVGYTF
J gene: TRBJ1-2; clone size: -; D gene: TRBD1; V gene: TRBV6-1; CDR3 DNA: TGTGCCAGCGGCGAGCCGGGACAGGGAATCTATGGCTACACCTTC; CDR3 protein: CASGEPGQGIYGYTF
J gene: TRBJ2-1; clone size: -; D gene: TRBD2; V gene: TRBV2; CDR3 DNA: TGTGCCAGCACCTCGACTAGCGGCTACAATGAGCAGTTCTTC; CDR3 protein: CASTSTSGYNEQFF
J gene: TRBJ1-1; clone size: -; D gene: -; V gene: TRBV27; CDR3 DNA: TGTGCCAGCAGAACGGCGGGGGTTGGAATCGGCCTGAGAGCTTTCTTT; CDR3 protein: CASRTAGVGIGLRAFF
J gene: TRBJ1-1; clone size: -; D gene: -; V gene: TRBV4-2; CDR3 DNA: TGTGCCAGCAGCCAAGATCCTGGCAGGGCGAACACTGAAGCTTTCTTT; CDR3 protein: CASSQDPGRANTEAFF
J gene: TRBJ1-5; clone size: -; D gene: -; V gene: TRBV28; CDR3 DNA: TGTGCCAGCAGCCTAGGAGGGATCCCTAGCAATCAGCCCCAGCATTTT; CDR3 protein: CASSLGGIPSNQPQHF
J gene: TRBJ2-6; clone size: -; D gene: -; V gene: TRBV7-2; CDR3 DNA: TGTGCCAGCAGCATCCTTTACTCTGGGGCCAACGTCCTGACTTTC; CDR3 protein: CASSILYSGANVLTF
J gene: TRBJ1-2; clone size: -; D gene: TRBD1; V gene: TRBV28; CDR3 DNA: TGTGCCAGCAGTCAGACAGGGGGCCAAGGCTACACCTTC; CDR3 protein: CASSQTGGQGYTF
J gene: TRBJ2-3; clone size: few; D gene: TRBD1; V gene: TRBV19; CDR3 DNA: TGTGCCAGTCAGGGACAGGGCTACCCAGATACGCAGTATTTT; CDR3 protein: CASQGQGYPDTQYF